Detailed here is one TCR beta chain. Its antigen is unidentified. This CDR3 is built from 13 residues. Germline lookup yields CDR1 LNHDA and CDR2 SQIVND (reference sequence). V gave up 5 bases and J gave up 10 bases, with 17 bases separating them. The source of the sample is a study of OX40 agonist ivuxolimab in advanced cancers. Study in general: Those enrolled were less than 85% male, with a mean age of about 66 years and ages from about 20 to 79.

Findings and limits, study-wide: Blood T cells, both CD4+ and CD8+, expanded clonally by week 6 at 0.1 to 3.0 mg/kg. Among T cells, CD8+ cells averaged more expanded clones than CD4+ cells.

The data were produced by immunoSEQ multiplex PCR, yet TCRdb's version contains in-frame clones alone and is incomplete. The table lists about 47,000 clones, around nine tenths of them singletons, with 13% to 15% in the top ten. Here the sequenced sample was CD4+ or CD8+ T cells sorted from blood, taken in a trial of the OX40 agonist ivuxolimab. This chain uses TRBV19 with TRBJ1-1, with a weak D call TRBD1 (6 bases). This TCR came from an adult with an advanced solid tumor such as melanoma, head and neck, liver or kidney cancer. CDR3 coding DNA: TGTGCCAGTAGTCACGGACAGCCCGGGAGAGCTTTCTTT. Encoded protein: CASSHGQPGRAFF.